This is a list of T cell receptor beta chains from one sample in a study of response to subunit inactivated influenza vaccine. TCRdb re-derived calls from the RT-PCR reads in MiXCR, one entry per CDR3 protein. The table records around 760,000 distinct CDR3 sequences, approximately 15% of them present only once. Material: PBMCs from blood, obtained about 14 days before vaccination. The origin of the receptors is a man in his fifties or sixties who received an inactivated influenza vaccine. Both conserved end residues are part of each CDR3. Fields, in order: J gene, V gene, clone size, D gene, CDR3 DNA, CDR3 protein. D genes are given only for firm matches. Clone size is shown for a subset of rows, as once, few, many or a class of expanded clone.

TRBJ2-3	TRBV5-6	few	TRBD2	TGTGCCAGCAGCTTGGGACTAGCGGGGGCCGGTAGATTTTTT	CASSLGLAGAGRFF
TRBJ2-7	TRBV20-1	NA	TRBD2	TGCAGTGCCGCGGGAGGGACTCGGGAGCAGTACTTC	CSAAGGTREQYF
TRBJ2-1	TRBV4-1	NA	TRBD2	TGCGCCAGCAGCCCCAAGCTGACTAGCGGGAGGCCGGTTGAGCAGTTCTTC	CASSPKLTSGRPVEQFF
TRBJ2-1	TRBV15	few	NA	TGTGCCACCAGCAGAGATAAGCCGGGGATAAATGAGCAGTTCTTC	CATSRDKPGINEQFF
TRBJ2-5	TRBV4-2	NA	NA	TGTGCCAGCAGCCGGGCCCAGGCACAAGAGACCCAGTACTTC	CASSRAQAQETQYF
TRBJ2-5	TRBV7-9	NA	NA	TGTGCCAGCAGCTTAGCAACAGTCCAAGAGACCCAGTACTTC	CASSLATVQETQYF
TRBJ2-1	TRBV5-1	NA	NA	TGCGCCAGCAGCTTGGACGTCGCCGCTAGCCAGTTCTTC	CASSLDVAASQFF
TRBJ1-3	TRBV4-1	many	NA	TGCGCCAGCAGCGCCTCACAGCCTGGAAACACCATATATTTT	CASSASQPGNTIYF
TRBJ2-7	TRBV4-3	few	TRBD1	TGCGCCAGCAGCCAAGAAAGACAGGGTTTGCGGGAGCAGTACTTC	CASSQERQGLREQYF
TRBJ2-2	TRBV29-1	few	NA	TGCAGCGCCACACTGAACACCGGGGAGCTGTTTTTT	CSATLNTGELFF
TRBJ2-6	TRBV10-3	NA	NA	TGTGCCATCAGTGAGTCAGGCCTCTCTGGGGCCAACGTCCTGACTTTC	CAISESGLSGANVLTF
TRBJ1-5	TRBV30	few	NA	TGTGCCTGGAGTGTACGGGGTCGTCAGCCCCAGCATTTT	CAWSVRGRQPQHF
TRBJ2-1	TRBV27	many	NA	TGTGCCAGCAGTGCGCTTGGCACAGGTGAGCAGTTCTTC	CASSALGTGEQFF
TRBJ1-6	TRBV20-1	few	NA	TGCAGTGCTAGGGCCAGGGGTAATTCACCCCTCCACTTT	CSARARGNSPLHF
TRBJ1-6	TRBV12-3/TRBV12-4	NA	NA	TGTGCCAGCAGTTTATCCCATTCACCCCTCCACTTT	CASSLSHSPLHF
TRBJ1-1	TRBV7-2	NA	TRBD1	TGTGCCAGCAGCTTCCAGACAGGGGGCACTGAAGCTTTCTTT	CASSFQTGGTEAFF
TRBJ2-2	TRBV9	few	NA	TGTGCCAGCAGCGTAGAGGGGTTGGGCACCGGGGAGCTGTTTTTT	CASSVEGLGTGELFF
TRBJ1-2	TRBV5-1	NA	NA	TGCGCCAGCAGCTTGGGGGGCCGCGGAGCTAACTATGGCTACACCTTC	CASSLGGRGANYGYTF
TRBJ2-3	TRBV3-1	NA	NA	TGTGCCAGCAGCCAAGGAGGAAATCCCACAGATACGCAGTATTTT	CASSQGGNPTDTQYF
TRBJ2-1	TRBV5-1	many	NA	TGCGCCAGCAGCTCCGGGGGGCTAAGCTCCTACAATGAGCAGTTCTTC	CASSSGGLSSYNEQFF
TRBJ2-1	TRBV7-2	NA	TRBD2	TGTGCCAGCACCTTACAGGCTTCGGCTAGCGGGAGGAATGAGCAGTTCTTC	CASTLQASASGRNEQFF
TRBJ2-1	TRBV5-1	few	TRBD1	TGCGCCACCCGGACAGGGTATGGCGAGCAGTTCTTC	CATRTGYGEQFF
TRBJ2-1	TRBV11-1	few	TRBD2	TGTGCCAGCAGCTCCCCCCCCACTCGGGGGGTCATTTACAATGAGCAGTTCTTC	CASSSPPTRGVIYNEQFF
TRBJ2-5	TRBV29-1	few	TRBD2	TGCAGCGTTGATAGCCTCGGGAGGGGACAAGAGACCCAGTACTTC	CSVDSLGRGQETQYF
TRBJ2-7	TRBV28	few	NA	TGTGCCAGCAGTTTGCTTACAGGGGAGGTCGGGGAGCAGTACTTC	CASSLLTGEVGEQYF
TRBJ2-6	TRBV7-2	few	NA	TGTGCCAGCAGCCCGAGCCCCGGCTTTGGGGCCAACGTCCTGACTTTC	CASSPSPGFGANVLTF
TRBJ1-1	TRBV6-5	many	NA	TGTGCCAGCAGTTCTACAAAGAACACTGAAGCTTTCTTT	CASSSTKNTEAFF
TRBJ2-7	TRBV5-5	few	TRBD1	TGTGCCAGCAGCATTGGGACAGGGGGCTATCCCCCCAACGAGCAGTACTTC	CASSIGTGGYPPNEQYF
TRBJ2-4	TRBV18	few	TRBD1	TGTGCCAGCTCACCACAGGTACAGGGGCTGGCCAAAAACATTCAGTACTTC	CASSPQVQGLAKNIQYF
TRBJ2-3	TRBV29-1	NA	NA	TGCAGCGTTGAAGATCGGACTAGCACAGATACGCAGTATTTT	CSVEDRTSTDTQYF
TRBJ2-2	TRBV25-1	NA	NA	TGTGCCAGCAGTGGGTACCGATCCGGCACCGGGGAGCTGTTTTTT	CASSGYRSGTGELFF
TRBJ1-1	TRBV19	few	TRBD1	TGTGCCAGTAGTTCCTCGACAGGGGGCACGTACACTGAAGCTTTCTTT	CASSSSTGGTYTEAFF
TRBJ1-2	TRBV12-3/TRBV12-4	few	NA	TGTGCCAGCTCCAAAGGCCCTGGCTACACCTTC	CASSKGPGYTF
TRBJ1-1	TRBV20-1	many	NA	TGCAGTGTCAATAAACAGGGTCCTGAAGCTTTCTTT	CSVNKQGPEAFF
TRBJ1-5	TRBV15	once	NA	TGTGCCACCAGCGGGCTCCAACTTGGTGTCGGCAATCAGCCCCAGCCTTTT	CATSGLQLGVGNQPQPF
TRBJ2-3	TRBV7-2	NA	TRBD2	TGTGCCAGCAGCCACCCCGCGGGAGGCACAAACACAGATACGCAGTATTTT	CASSHPAGGTNTDTQYF
TRBJ2-1	TRBV4-3	few	TRBD1	TGCGCCAGCAGCCAAGATCTGCGGGACAGGGAAAATGAGCAGTTCTTC	CASSQDLRDRENEQFF
TRBJ2-5	TRBV10-3	NA	TRBD2	TGTGCCATCAGGGGAGGGGAGACCCAGTACTTC	CAIRGGETQYF
TRBJ2-1	TRBV6-1	NA	TRBD2	TGTGCCAGCAGCCAAACGGGGGGAGGCTCCTACAATGAGCAGTTCTTC	CASSQTGGGSYNEQFF
TRBJ2-2	TRBV11-2	NA	NA	TGTGCCAGCAGCTTAGAGGGGTTTGTGTCCGGGGAGCTGTTTTTT	CASSLEGFVSGELFF
TRBJ2-7	TRBV6-1	NA	TRBD2	TGTGCCAGCAGTGGGGTCAGGGTAGCGGGGGGAAAGGATCCGTACTTC	CASSGVRVAGGKDPYF
TRBJ2-3	TRBV3-1	few	TRBD2	TGTGCCAGCAGCCAAGAATATCGAGAAACTAGCGGGGACGGTACGCAGTATTTT	CASSQEYRETSGDGTQYF
TRBJ2-1	TRBV4-1	NA	NA	TGCGCCAGCAGCCAAGCTGCCGGCTCCTACAATGAGCAGTTCTTC	CASSQAAGSYNEQFF
TRBJ2-1	TRBV4-3	few	NA	TGCGCCAGCAGCCTCAGTCGTAAGGGGGTGTTTGGCTCCTACAATGAGCAGTTCTTC	CASSLSRKGVFGSYNEQFF
TRBJ2-3	TRBV7-3	few	NA	TGTGCCAGCGCGGAGGGCCGGGGAGATACGCAGTATTTT	CASAEGRGDTQYF
TRBJ2-3	TRBV20-1	NA	TRBD1	TGCAGTGCTAGGGGTTGGACAGGGCCCGCAGATACGCAGTATTTT	CSARGWTGPADTQYF
TRBJ1-1	TRBV20-1	few	TRBD1	TGCAGTGCCAGGACAGGGGGCTTGAACACTGAAGCTTTCTTT	CSARTGGLNTEAFF
TRBJ2-5	TRBV20-1	NA	TRBD1	TGCAGTGCCCCCCCCCTTGGATGGACAGGCCAAGAGACCCAGTCCTTC	CSAPPLGWTGQETQSF
TRBJ2-3	TRBV12-3/TRBV12-4	few	TRBD2	TGTGCCAGCACCCCTAGCGGGACGACAGATACGCAGTATTTT	CASTPSGTTDTQYF
TRBJ1-1	TRBV10-3	many	NA	TGTGCCATCAGTGAGTCCGGCAGGGGATTTGGTACTGAAGCTTTCTTT	CAISESGRGFGTEAFF
TRBJ2-2	TRBV7-2	NA	NA	TGTGCCAGCAGCTTAGTGCGGACAGCGAACACCGGGGAGCTGTTTTTT	CASSLVRTANTGELFF
TRBJ2-5	TRBV10-1	NA	TRBD1	TGCGCCAGCAGTGAGGGACAGGGAGCGTGGGAGACCCAGTACTTC	CASSEGQGAWETQYF
TRBJ2-3	TRBV10-3	NA	TRBD1	TGTGCCATCAGTGAGTCTCCAGGGGGCGCGACAGATACGCAGTATTTT	CAISESPGGATDTQYF
TRBJ2-5	TRBV5-1	few	TRBD2	TGCGCCAGCAGCTTGGCCCTGAGCGGGAGGGAGACCCAGTACTTC	CASSLALSGRETQYF
TRBJ2-3	TRBV12-3/TRBV12-4	many	NA	TGTGCCAGCAGTTTAGGAAATCCCACAGATACGCAGTATTTT	CASSLGNPTDTQYF